The clone carrying this T cell receptor beta chain was found many times. The target antigen is unknown. This sample was taken from a study of human T cells and chemical hapten exposure. The wider study: Patches with 0.01% DPC went on the upper back, and the tests were read at 6 days. Patients, a majority of them female, were diagnosed with alopecia areata, totalis or universalis.

MiXCR, run by TCRdb on the RACE reads, gives a single entry per CDR3 protein. Here the sample spans under 70,000 distinct CDR3 sequences, around 10% being singletons. Time point in this sample: pre-sensitization, week 0. Treatment specified: therapeutic diphenylcyclopropenone sensitization with weekly scalp DPC. Study observations and caveats: Donors' alopecia may make their immune response differ from healthy people's. TCRs exceeding 1 in 1000 frequency stayed unchanged with DPC sensitization.

Germline assignment: CDR1 LGHNA and CDR2 YNFKEQ. This CDR3 has 17 residues. Trimming left V 5 bases short and J 0 bases short, with 16 bases between. This specimen was whole blood, taken in connection with sensitization to the hapten diphenylcyclopropenone (DPC). The receptor was isolated from a woman between 40 and 55 years old with alopecia areata. Some clones in this sample may be carry-over from other donors' samples. The rearrangement links TRBV4-2 to TRBJ2-2; D may be TRBD2 (7 bases). The CDR3 DNA reads TGTGCCAGCAGCTGGGGGCTAGCGGAATCGAACACCGGGGAGCTGTTTTTT. Translating it yields CASSWGLAESNTGELFF.